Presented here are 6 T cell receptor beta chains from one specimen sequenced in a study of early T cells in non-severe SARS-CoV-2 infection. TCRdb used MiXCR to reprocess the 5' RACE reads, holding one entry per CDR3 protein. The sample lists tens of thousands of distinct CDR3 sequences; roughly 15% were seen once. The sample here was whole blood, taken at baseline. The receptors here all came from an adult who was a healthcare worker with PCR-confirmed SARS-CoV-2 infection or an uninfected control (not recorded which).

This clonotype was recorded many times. The CDR3 protein is CASSHGLATLSEQYF. CDR3 DNA sequence: TGTGCCAGCAGCCACGGACTAGCTACGCTGAGCGAGCAGTACTTC. The chain carries TRBV9 and TRBJ2-7; 8 positions match TRBD2. The V gene's germline CDR1 is SGDLS and CDR2 YYNGEE. The trim removed 4 bases at V and 6 bases at J, leaving 12 bases unmatched. This CDR3 spans 15 amino acids.

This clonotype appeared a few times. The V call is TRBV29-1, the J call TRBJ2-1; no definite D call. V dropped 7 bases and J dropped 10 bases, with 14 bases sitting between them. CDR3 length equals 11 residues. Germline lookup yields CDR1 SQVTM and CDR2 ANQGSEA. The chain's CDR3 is CSALSDTEQFF. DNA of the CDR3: TGCAGCGCTCTCTCTGACACCGAGCAGTTCTTC.

The CDR3 bases are TGTGCCAGCAGTTTAGTGGGCCAAAAGGGCAACGAGCAGTACTTC. Its protein product is CASSLVGQKGNEQYF. The J gene is TRBJ2-7, the V gene TRBV27; D is undetermined. The CDR3 covers 15 residues. V lost 2 bases and J 5 bases, leaving 16 bases between the germline ends. Germline CDR1 is MNHEY and CDR2 is SMNVEV (reference sequence).

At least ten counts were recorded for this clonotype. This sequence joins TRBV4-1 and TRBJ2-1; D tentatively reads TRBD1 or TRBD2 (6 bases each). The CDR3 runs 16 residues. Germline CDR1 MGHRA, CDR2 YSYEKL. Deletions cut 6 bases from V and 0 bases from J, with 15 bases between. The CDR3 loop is CASREGDLSSYNEQFF. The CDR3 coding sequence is TGCGCCAGCAGGGAGGGGGACCTGAGCTCCTACAATGAGCAGTTCTTC.

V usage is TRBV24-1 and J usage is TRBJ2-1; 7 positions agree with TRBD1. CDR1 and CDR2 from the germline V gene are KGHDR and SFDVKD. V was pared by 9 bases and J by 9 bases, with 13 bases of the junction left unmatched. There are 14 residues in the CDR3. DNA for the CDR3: TGTGCCACCCAGGCCACAGGGGCCAGAGGTGAGCAGTTCTTC. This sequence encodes CATQATGARGEQFF.

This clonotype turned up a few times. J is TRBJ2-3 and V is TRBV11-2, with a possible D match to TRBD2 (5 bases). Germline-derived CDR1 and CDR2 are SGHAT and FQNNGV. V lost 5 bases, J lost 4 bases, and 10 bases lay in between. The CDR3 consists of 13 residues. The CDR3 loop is CASSRTGADTQYF. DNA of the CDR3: TGTGCCAGCAGCAGAACCGGGGCAGATACGCAGTATTTT. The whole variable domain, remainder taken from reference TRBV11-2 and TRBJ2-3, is EAGVAQSPRYKIIEKRQSVAFWCNPISGHATLYWYQQILGQGPKLLIQFQNNGVVDDSQLPKDRFSAERLKGVDSTLKIQPAKLEDSAVYLCASSRTGADTQYFGPGTRLTVL.